The present entry profiles one TCR beta chain with its context. Assay: immunoSEQ multiplex PCR; the TCRdb copy retains only in-frame clones and omits some. The repertoire has about 62,000 clones, approximately 79% of them found once; the top ten carry 11%. This specimen belongs to a study of OX40 agonist ivuxolimab in advanced cancers. Overall study: Having had anti-PD-1, anti-PD-L1 or anti-CTLA-4 therapy before was allowed, and around 44% had some.

The CDR3 contains 16 residues. Germline V gene sequence: CDR1 SGHTA, CDR2 FQGTGA. Trimming took 5 bases from V and 8 from J; bases not matched to a gene: 7. This TCR was recovered from an adult with an advanced solid tumor such as melanoma, head and neck, liver or kidney cancer. J is TRBJ2-1 and V is TRBV7-3, with 15 nucleotides matching TRBD2. The source was CD4+ or CD8+ T cells sorted from blood, collected in a trial of the OX40 agonist ivuxolimab. CDR3 DNA: TGTGCCAGCAGCCGCCGGACTAGCGGGGGGGTAGATGAGCAGTTCTTC. Translated, it gives CASSRRTSGGVDEQFF.